This T cell receptor beta chain is drawn from a study of CD8+ T cells in alopecia areata (dated by TCRdb to 2017 to 2018). Turning to the overall study: The treated patients, all with moderate-to-severe alopecia areata, were enrolled in an open-label pilot trial of oral tofacitinib given at 5 to 10 mg twice daily. Patients stayed on tofacitinib for 6 to 18 months and then had 6 months of follow-up off drug so that delayed response and recurrence could be assessed. Disease severity in treated patients was measured with the SALT score, which quantifies the percentage of affected scalp surface area. The study used high-throughput TCRbeta sequencing to examine T cell clonal expansion in alopecia areata, in both the C3H/HeJ mouse model and human patients. Human TCRbeta sequencing covered scalp tissue and sorted CD4+ and CD8+ peripheral blood T cells from patchy and totalis/universalis alopecia areata patients and healthy controls. Biopsies were taken from tofacitinib-treated patients at baseline and again at 4 and 24 weeks into treatment, and several of those patients also had a later scalp biopsy. Scalp clonality was compared across normal scalp (n=4), patchy alopecia areata scalp (n=8), and alopecia totalis/universalis scalp (n=8). RNA was obtained with the PAXgene miRNA kit for fixed scalp, the miRNeasy kit for PBMCs, and the RNeasy kit for mouse skin. Amplification of TCRbeta CDR3 regions was done by immunoSEQ multiplex PCR using 35 Vbeta forward primers and 13 Jbeta reverse primers. Overall study outcomes, separate from this receptor: The treated cohort was small, with a single nonresponder, so links between baseline CD8+ expansion and response need larger studies. Many expanded lesional clones persisted in scalp and blood during tofacitinib treatment, which may partly explain relapse after stopping treatment. Higher clonality and more expanded CD8+ clones were observed in lesional scalp than in normal scalp, particularly in alopecia totalis/universalis, a finding suggestive of antigenic drive. Tofacitinib significantly decreased scalp clonality and the number of expanded CD8+ clones among the top 100 scalp clones. Unlike mouse skin, which is dominated by gammadelta T cells, normal human skin has resident alphabeta T cells that are also sequenced, and this complicates analysis of the scalp TCR repertoire. TCR sequences shared between patients were less clear than in mice, possibly partly because of HLA diversity in the patient population.

Library construction relied on the immunoSEQ multiplex PCR assay. RNA was extracted from all samples and reverse transcribed into cDNA, which served as template for TCR sequencing. SuperScript III was used for first-strand cDNA synthesis, primed with a 2:1 mix of oligo-dT and random hexamers. A synthetic immune receptor repertoire was used to measure amplification bias, and any remaining bias was corrected computationally. The study's own analysis went as follows. After raw reads were preprocessed to remove errors, the CDR3 was defined following IMGT conventions as running from the conserved cysteine to phenylalanine. Clonality was computed by normalizing Shannon entropy by log2 of the number of productive unique TCRs and subtracting the result from 1. Whether scalp clones were CD4 or CD8 was inferred by matching scalp TCRbeta sequences against CD4 and CD8 repertoires sorted from blood. As stored in TCRdb, this immuneACCESS dataset retains in-frame rearrangements with V and J assigned. A fraction of the clones does not appear; measured against another copy, unresolved V genes explain less than half of the discrepancy, and the remainder lacks a known reason. The V and J calls and the clone size are those of that table, but D and trimming were determined from the DNA. The sample profile shows about 180,000 clones; about 51% of them were found once. Together, the top ten hold about 9.4% of the sample.

About this clone: This receptor's antigen is unknown. No qualities accompany the bases; no much larger clone lies one base away.

The treatment or condition label, as the study defines it: oral pan-JAK inhibitor, 5-10 mg twice daily. Lesional scalp punch biopsies and peripheral blood were collected from alopecia areata patients. PBMCs were separated by density centrifugation and stained for CD3, CD4 and CD8, after which CD4+ and CD8+ T cells were sorted on a FACSAria. The germline V gene sets CDR1 to SGHTA and CDR2 to FQGTGA. Trimming at the junction amounts to 0 bases on V and 7 bases on J, and the germline ends lie 7 bases apart. From cysteine to phenylalanine, the CDR3 is 13 amino acids long. Only the CDR3 portion is preserved as DNA: 39 bases, with reading frame beginning at the first base.

The rearranged segments are TRBV7-3 and TRBJ1-5, with the D gene not confidently named. This TCR was recovered from a human donor with alopecia areata. This specimen consisted of CD8+ T cells sorted from blood, obtained between weeks 51 and 52, from a patient treated with tofacitinib. At the DNA level, the sequence is TGTGCCAGCAGCTTAACGAAGGACCAGCCCCAGCATTTT. Translated, this is CASSLTKDQPQHF.